This T cell receptor beta chain was obtained from a study of a mutant IDH1 vaccine in newly diagnosed glioma. Study background: The treated group averaged 40.4 years old and was about 60% male, roughly 38% female.

Data came from immunoSEQ multiplex PCR; TCRdb stores just in-frame clones and leaves some out. Of tens of thousands of clones in the sample, 70% to 90% are singletons; the top ten hold roughly a fifth. The junction had 7 bases not matched to a gene; V was cut back by 6 bases and J by 2 bases. The CDR3 consists of 15 residues. The germline V gene encodes CDR1 MNHEY and CDR2 SVGAGI. Study-wide points: Changes in the top peripheral T cell clonotypes seemingly had no bearing on pseudoprogression.

This clone appeared a single time. What it recognizes is unknown. Time point reported: baseline, week 1 (first vaccination visit). Treatment noted: pre-vaccination baseline after standard-of-care therapy. Specimen: PBMCs, collected from a glioma patient treated with radiotherapy, temozolomide or both. V is TRBV6-5 and J is TRBJ1-2; TRBD1 matches 9 bases. The clonotype was recovered from a man younger than 35 with glioma. This chain's CDR3 is CASRSTGQGNYGYTF. CDR3 bases: TGTGCCAGCAGATCTACTGGACAGGGGAACTATGGCTACACCTTC.